The rows below give T cell receptor beta chains drawn from one sample of a study of shared clonotypes between healthy human individuals. Profiling relied on immunoSEQ multiplex PCR, and the TCRdb table lists in-frame clones only, not all of them. The sample contains about 2 million clones, 95% of which appear only once. The sample was naive CD4+ T cells sorted from blood. These receptors all stem from a man younger than 35 in good health. Both conserved end residues are part of each CDR3. Fields, in order: D gene, clone size, J gene, V gene, CDR3 protein, CDR3 DNA. The D gene is left open where the match is weak. Clone size, where shown, is once, few, many, or a class for clones that have expanded.

>TRBD2|NA|TRBJ2-1|TRBV5-1
CASRPAGLDYNEQFF
TGCGCCAGCAGGCCCGCGGGACTAGATTACAATGAGCAGTTCTTC
>NA|NA|TRBJ2-2|TRBV11-2
CASSLGYTGELFF
TGTGCCAGCAGCTTAGGCTACACCGGGGAGCTGTTTTTT
>TRBD1|NA|TRBJ2-7|TRBV5-1
CASSSAFPGTGGSYEQYF
TGCGCCAGCAGCAGCGCATTCCCCGGGACAGGGGGCTCCTACGAGCAGTACTTC
>NA|NA|TRBJ1-1|TRBV2
CASSVAEMNTEAFF
TGTGCCAGCAGTGTGGCGGAAATGAACACTGAAGCTTTCTTT
>TRBD1|NA|TRBJ2-7|TRBV2
CASSGQDGYEQYF
TGTGCCAGCTCTGGACAGGATGGCTACGAGCAGTACTTC
>NA|NA|TRBJ1-5|TRBV19
CASTFAGAFNNQPQHF
TGTGCCAGTACGTTTGCGGGGGCCTTTAACAATCAGCCCCAGCATTTT
>NA|NA|TRBJ2-2|TRBV19
CASRLGGPLANTGELFF
TGTGCCAGTAGGCTTGGGGGGCCGCTCGCGAACACCGGGGAGCTGTTTTTT
>TRBD1|NA|TRBJ2-7|TRBV7-2
CASSGAGGPGEQYF
TGTGCCAGCAGCGGAGCAGGGGGCCCTGGCGAGCAGTACTTC
>NA|NA|TRBJ1-1|TRBV7-2
CASSLDRYTEAFF
TGTGCCAGCAGCTTAGACAGGTACACTGAAGCTTTCTTT
>NA|NA|TRBJ1-2|TRBV27
CASRKGVVYGYTF
TGTGCCAGCAGGAAAGGGGTAGTCTATGGCTACACCTTC
>NA|NA|TRBJ2-1|TRBV5-1
CASRIGQSYNEQFF
TGCGCCAGCAGGATCGGACAGAGCTACAATGAGCAGTTCTTC
>NA|NA|TRBJ2-7|TRBV11-2
CASSSQGYYEQYF
TGTGCCAGCAGCTCTCAGGGGTACTACGAGCAGTACTTC
>NA|NA|TRBJ1-5|TRBV6-1
CATITQGFGNQPQHF
TGTGCCACCATCACACAGGGATTTGGGAATCAGCCCCAGCATTTT
>NA|NA|TRBJ2-1|TRBV7-2
CASSSQGYGEQFF
TGTGCCAGCAGCTCACAGGGTTACGGTGAGCAGTTCTTC
>NA|NA|TRBJ2-5|TRBV19
CASSIGATVKTQYF
TGTGCCAGTAGTATCGGGGCTACCGTTAAGACCCAGTACTTC
>NA|NA|TRBJ1-1|TRBV18
CASSRVPNTEAFF
TGTGCCAGCTCAAGGGTCCCGAACACTGAAGCTTTCTTT
>NA|NA|TRBJ2-2|TRBV27
CASSLVAGELFF
TGTGCCAGCAGTTTAGTCGCCGGGGAGCTGTTTTTT
>NA|NA|TRBJ2-7|TRBV6-4
CASSDSNGDRTSYEQYF
TGTGCCAGCAGTGACTCGAACGGGGATCGAACGTCCTACGAGCAGTACTTC
>NA|NA|TRBJ2-7|TRBV6-5
CASTLYSSYEQYF
TGTGCCAGCACCCTATATAGCTCCTACGAGCAGTACTTC
>TRBD2|many|TRBJ2-2|TRBV25-1
CASSPTSGYTGELFF
TGTGCCAGCAGTCCAACTAGCGGATACACCGGGGAGCTGTTTTTT
>NA|once|TRBJ1-6|TRBV27
CASRFNPGQNYNSPLHF
TGTGCCAGCAGGTTTAACCCCGGACAGAACTATAATTCACCCCTCCACTTT
>NA|NA|TRBJ2-1|TRBV10-3
CAITPGDPIGAYNEQFF
TGTGCCATCACCCCGGGGGATCCAATCGGGGCCTACAATGAGCAGTTCTTC
>NA|NA|TRBJ2-5|TRBV7-2
CASSPLSILPGKETQYF
TGTGCCAGCAGCCCTCTTTCGATATTGCCGGGAAAGGAGACCCAGTACTTC
>NA|NA|TRBJ2-7|TRBV10-3
CAISELNEQYF
TGTGCCATCAGTGAACTTAACGAGCAGTACTTC
>NA|NA|TRBJ2-7|TRBV5-4
CASSPRGRSYEQYF
TGTGCCAGCAGCCCACGGGGCCGGTCCTACGAGCAGTACTTC